One sample yielded the 24 T cell receptor beta chains listed below, sequenced in a study of molecular identifiers for immune sequencing clone quantification. MiXCR, applied by TCRdb to the PCR reads, yields one record per CDR3 protein. The repertoire holds under 11,000 distinct CDR3 sequences, with about a fifth as singletons. Sequenced sample: naive CD8+ T cells from blood, with Jurkat cell RNA spiked in. Described subset: FACS-sorted CD8+CD4-CCR7+CD45RA+ naive T cells. The origin of the receptors is a human donor in good health. Some libraries in this study had Jurkat cell RNA spiked in.

Comments on this clonotype: A much larger clone is a single base away; this may be a read error. This chain connects TRBV7-2 to TRBJ2-7; 10 bases agree with TRBD2. V was clipped by 4 bases and J by 5 bases; unmatched bases: 14. The germline gives CDR1 SGHTA, CDR2 FQGNSA. The CDR3 is 17 residues long. The CDR3 spells CASSSLPNLAGVDEQYF. CDR3 DNA sequence: TGTGCCAGCAGCTCCTTACCCAACCTAGCGGGAGTTGACGAGCAGTACTTC.

The V and J genes are TRBV6-2 or TRBV6-3 and TRBJ2-7; tentative D call: TRBD1 (6 bases). The CDR3 has 14 residues. Germline loops: CDR1 MNHEY, CDR2 SVGEGT. V shed 6 bases and J shed 2 bases, with 14 bases lying between them. The chain's CDR3 is CASSPTTGPYEQYF. The CDR3 DNA sequence: TGTGCCAGCAGCCCCACTACAGGGCCCTACGAGCAGTACTTC.

This clonotype is judged medium-sized. This sequence joins TRBV7-3 and TRBJ2-3; 15 bases match TRBD2. V was pared by 5 bases and J by 5 bases, with 5 bases of the junction left unmatched. The germline gives CDR1 SGHTA, CDR2 FQGTGA. CDR3 size: 16 residues. DNA for the CDR3: TGTGCCAGCAGCCCGGGACTAGCGGGGGGAGGAGATACGCAGTATTTT. This codes for CASSPGLAGGGDTQYF. Variable domain in full (rest from reference TRBV7-3 and TRBJ2-3): GAGVSQTPSNKVTEKGKYVELRCDPISGHTALYWYRQSLGQGPEFLIYFQGTGAADDSGLPNDRFFAVRPEGSVSTLKIQRTERGDSAVYLCASSPGLAGGGDTQYFGPGTRLTVL.

This clonotype was seen at least ten times. V usage is TRBV5-3 and J usage is TRBJ2-7; TRBD1 might be the D (5 bases). TRBV5-3 is flagged as an ORF with uncertain function. This CDR3 spans 12 amino acids. The V end lost 8 bases, the J end lost 10 bases, and 19 bases lay between the germline ends. CDR3 region: CASSLEGDEQYF. CDR3 DNA sequence: TGTGCCAGCTCTCTCGAAGGGGATGAACAGTACTTC.

With regard to this clonotype: This is likely a read error, given that the CDR3 carries no conserved phenylalanine or tryptophan at its end. V usage is TRBV7-9 and J usage is TRBJ2-1, with D possibly matching TRBD2 (5 bases). The CDR3 is made up of 16 amino acids. V was clipped by 1 base and J by 6 bases, with 16 bases between them. CDR1 is SEHNR and CDR2 is FQNEAQ in the germline V gene (reference sequence). The CDR3 nucleotides read TGTGCCAGCAGCTTAGTGTCGAGGGCCGAGCGCAATGAGCAGTTCCAC. Its protein product is CASSLVSRAERNEQFH.

This clonotype was recorded many times. This chain uses TRBV12-3 or TRBV12-4 with TRBJ2-5, with 8 bases identical to TRBD1. There are 14 residues in the CDR3. After removal of 6 bases from V and 1 base from J, the junction contained 4 bases not matched to a gene. The CDR3 DNA reads TGTGCCAGCAGGGCAACAGGGGGCCAAGAGACCCAGTACTTC. It translates to CASRATGGQETQYF.

This clonotype occurred many times. This chain connects TRBV5-4 to TRBJ1-1; weak D call: TRBD1 (5 bases). This CDR3 spans 11 amino acids. V was pared by 6 bases and J by 8 bases, with 11 bases between. Germline values: CDR1 SGHNT, CDR2 YYREEE (reference sequence). This chain's CDR3 is CASTWGSEAFF. CDR3 DNA sequence: TGTGCCAGCACTTGGGGGTCAGAAGCTTTCTTT.

Concerning this clonotype itself: Possible read error: a much larger clone is one base away. The chain carries TRBV7-9 and TRBJ1-1, with D hard to call. Germline V lookup: CDR1 SEHNR, CDR2 FQNEAQ (reference sequence). Trimming cost V 7 bases and J 7 bases, with 22 bases left between them. The CDR3 is made up of 15 amino acids. This chain's CDR3 is CASNTSTTPEREAFF. CDR3 coding DNA: TGTGCCAGCAACACCAGCACGACTCCGGAACGTGAAGCTTTCTTT.

This clonotype was observed many times. The chain couples TRBV11-2 to TRBJ2-7, with 10 bases that match TRBD2. The CDR3 is made up of 13 amino acids. The germline CDR1 and CDR2 sequences are SGHAT and FQNNGV. The ends lost 8 bases at V and 2 bases at J; junction bases unmatched: 3. The CDR3 region is CASRAGGAYEQYF. The CDR3 DNA sequence: TGTGCCAGCCGAGCGGGAGGGGCCTACGAGCAGTACTTC.

Regarding this clonotype: Just one base apart from a much larger clone, this may be a read error. The chain joins TRBV6-5 to TRBJ2-6, with TRBD2 as a possible D gene (5 bases). The CDR3 runs to 18 residues. Germline V gene sequence: CDR1 MNHEY, CDR2 SVGAGI. CDR3 in amino acids: CVSSYSSSGFPGANVLTF. The CDR3, as DNA: TGTGTCAGCAGTTACTCGAGTTCGGGATTTCCTGGGGCCAACGTCCTGACTTTC.

This clonotype is labeled medium-sized. The rearrangement uses TRBV2 and TRBJ2-1; D uncertain. Germline CDR1 and CDR2: SNHLY and FYNNEI. This CDR3 has 16 residues. V lost 5 bases, J lost 0 bases, and 14 bases lay in between. CDR3 sequence: CASSMSSLSSYNEQFF. The CDR3 coding sequence is TGTGCCAGCAGTATGTCGAGTCTGAGCTCCTACAATGAGCAGTTCTTC.

By sample share, this clonotype is medium-sized. The chain's CDR3 is CASGRAYEQYF. The CDR3 bases are TGTGCCAGTGGGCGGGCCTACGAGCAGTACTTC. This chain joins TRBV6-2 or TRBV6-3 and TRBJ2-7; D might be TRBD2 (5 bases). The CDR3 covers 11 residues. Trimming removed 9 bases at V and 2 bases at J, with 8 bases between. The germline CDR1 and CDR2 sequences are MNHEY and SVGEGT.

Ten or more counts support this clonotype. This sequence joins TRBV30 and TRBJ2-7; 9 bases match TRBD1. Losses at the gene ends were 0 bases for V and 4 bases for J; bases not matched to a gene: 7. CDR1 is GTSNPN, CDR2 SVGIG, per germline (reference sequence). This CDR3 spans 15 amino acids. This CDR3 reads CAWSVRTGDWYEQYF. The CDR3 DNA is TGTGCCTGGAGTGTACGGACAGGGGATTGGTACGAGCAGTACTTC.

Turning to this clonotype: Just one base apart from a much larger clone, this may be a read error. Because it lacks the conserved phenylalanine or tryptophan at the end, this CDR3 is likely a read error. The J gene is TRBJ2-3, the V gene TRBV27; 8 bases are a match to TRBD1. This CDR3 spans 18 amino acids. CDR1 is MNHEY, CDR2 SMNVEV, per germline (reference sequence). V was pared by 5 bases and J by 0 bases, with 13 bases of the junction left unmatched. In nucleotides, the CDR3 is TGTGCCAGCAGTCCCCTGGGCCCCACAGGGGGGAGCACAGATACGCAGTATTCT. Translated, it gives CASSPLGPTGGSTDTQYS.

Details on this clonotype: The junction departs from the called germline gene at one end, perhaps through a read error. This rearrangement joins TRBV6-5 to TRBJ2-3; 8 bases are a match to TRBD1. Germline CDR1 reads MNHEY; CDR2 reads SVGAGI. The CDR3 spans 15 residues. The CDR3 loop is CASSDRGNSTYTQYF. CDR3 DNA sequence: TGTGCCAGCAGCGACAGGGGCAATAGCACATATACGCAGTATTTT.

The rearrangement joins TRBV21-1 to TRBJ2-3; the table names TRBD2, a call not compared with the DNA. TRBV21-1 is reported as a pseudogene. The CDR3 runs to 17 residues. DNA of the CDR3: TGTGCCAGCAGCTCAACGTTAAGGGAGGGGAGCACAGATACGCAGTATTTT. Translating gives CASSSTLREGSTDTQYF.

This clonotype was counted ten times or more. The rearrangement links TRBV4-3 to TRBJ2-7, with unresolved D. The CDR3 loop spans 13 amino acids. Trimming took 1 base from V and 0 from J, leaving 4 bases between them. Germline CDR1 LGHNA, CDR2 YSLEER. CDR3: CASSQGSSYEQYF. The CDR3 DNA sequence: TGCGCCAGCAGCCAAGGAAGCTCCTACGAGCAGTACTTC.

A few counts support this clonotype. This may stem from a read error, because a much larger clone lies one nucleotide away. The V and J genes are TRBV27 and TRBJ2-7; 12 bases are shared with TRBD1. The CDR3 extends over 16 amino acids. Germline V gene lookup returns CDR1 MNHEY and CDR2 SMNVEV (reference sequence). CDR3 sequence: CAGSPGQGAKVYEQYF. In nucleotides, the CDR3 is TGTGCCGGCAGTCCGGGACAGGGGGCCAAGGTCTACGAGCAGTACTTC.

Sample share makes this clonotype medium-sized (0.01 to 0.1%). The chain is built from TRBV9 and TRBJ2-3; tentative D call: TRBD2 (5 bases). Trimming removed 0 bases at V and 0 bases at J, with 8 bases between. CDR1 and CDR2 (germline): SGDLS, YYNGEE. The CDR3 loop spans 15 amino acids. The DNA for the CDR3 is TGTGCCAGCAGCGTAGACGGGGTTAGCACAGATACGCAGTATTTT. Encoded protein: CASSVDGVSTDTQYF.

This clonotype was observed a few times. This chain connects TRBV28 to TRBJ2-5, with 8 nucleotides matching TRBD2. In germline, CDR1 is MDHEN, CDR2 SYDVKM. With 2 bases clipped from V and 4 bases from J, the junction kept 6 bases outside the gene matches. The CDR3 has 15 amino acids. This CDR3 is CASSLRGTRGETQYF. CDR3 sequence (DNA): TGTGCCAGCAGTTTAAGGGGGACTAGGGGAGAGACCCAGTACTTC.

This clonotype counts as medium-sized (0.01 to 0.1%). This chain uses TRBV30 with TRBJ1-2; possible D gene TRBD1, 5 bases. V was cut by 3 bases and J by 4 bases, with 15 bases left in between. This CDR3 comprises 14 residues. The germline gives CDR1 GTSNPN, CDR2 SVGIG (reference sequence). The CDR3 reads CAWRWDRSPYGYTF. The DNA for the CDR3 is TGTGCCTGGAGATGGGACCGCAGCCCCTATGGCTACACCTTC.

The rearrangement links TRBV29-1 to TRBJ2-3, with a possible D match to TRBD2 (6 bases). Germline CDR1 reads SQVTM; CDR2 reads ANQGSEA. The V gene lost 5 bases and the J gene lost 6 bases, with 15 bases spanning the gap. The CDR3 sequence is 13 residues long. CDR3 DNA: TGCAGCGTTTACACGGGAGTCGGGGATACGCAGTATTTT. Its translation is CSVYTGVGDTQYF.

Within the sample, this clonotype is medium-sized. The junction and the germline gene differ at one end; a read error may be behind it. The chain joins TRBV7-7 to TRBJ2-2, with 8 bases that match TRBD1. The CDR3 has 15 amino acids. The V gene's germline CDR1 is SSHAT and CDR2 FNYEAQ (reference sequence). CDR3 sequence reads: CASSHGTGETGELFF. As DNA, the CDR3 is TGTGCTAGCAGCCACGGGACAGGCGAGACCGGGGAGCTGTTTTTT.

This clonotype is medium-sized within its sample. The chain recombines TRBV9 with TRBJ1-1; weak D call: TRBD1 (6 bases). This CDR3 has 13 residues. The V gene's germline CDR1 is SGDLS and CDR2 YYNGEE. V lost 3 bases to trimming and J lost 1 base, with 7 bases between them. The CDR3 loop reads CASSGQENTEAFF. In DNA, the CDR3 is TGTGCCAGCAGCGGACAGGAGAACACTGAAGCTTTCTTT.